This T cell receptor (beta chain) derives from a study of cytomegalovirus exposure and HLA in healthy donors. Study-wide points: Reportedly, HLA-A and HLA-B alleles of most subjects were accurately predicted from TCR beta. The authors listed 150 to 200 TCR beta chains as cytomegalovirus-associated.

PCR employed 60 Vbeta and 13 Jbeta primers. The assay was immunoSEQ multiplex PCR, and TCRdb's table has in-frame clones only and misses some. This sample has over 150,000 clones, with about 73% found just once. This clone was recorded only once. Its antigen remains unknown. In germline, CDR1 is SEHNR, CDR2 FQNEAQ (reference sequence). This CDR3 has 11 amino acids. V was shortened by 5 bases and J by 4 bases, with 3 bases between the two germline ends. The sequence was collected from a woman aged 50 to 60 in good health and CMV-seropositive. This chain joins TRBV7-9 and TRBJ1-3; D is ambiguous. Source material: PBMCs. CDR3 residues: CASSEGNTIYF. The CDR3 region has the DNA TGTGCCAGCAGCGAGGGAAACACCATATATTTT.